One sample yielded the 9 T cell receptor beta chains listed below, sequenced in a study of T-cell memory formation after mild COVID-19. TCRdb redid the calling of the 5' RACE reads with MiXCR, one entry per CDR3 protein. The table includes about 430,000 distinct CDR3 sequences, more than 20% detected once. Material: PBMCs or a T cell subset sorted from them (not recorded which). Every receptor here comes from an adult woman who had mild COVID-19 (a few samples of this study predate the infection). Cell type and time point are not known.

The table lists this clonotype with a few counts. The rearrangement links TRBV6-1 to TRBJ1-2; TRBD1 matches 10 bases. V lost 0 bases and J lost 10; bases outside the gene matches: 8. In germline, CDR1 is MNHNS, CDR2 SASEGT. The length of the CDR3 is 15 residues. CDR3 nucleotide sequence: TGTGCCAGCAGTGAAGCATTCGGGACAGGGGAGGACTACACCTTC. Translation gives CASSEAFGTGEDYTF.

This clonotype has a count of ten or more. V usage is TRBV15 and J usage is TRBJ1-5; no definite D call. V was trimmed by 0 bases and J by 5 bases, leaving 2 bases between them. This CDR3 region has 12 residues. Germline V CDR1 and CDR2: LNHNV, YYDKDF (reference sequence). CDR3 residues: CATSRDDQPQHF. In DNA form, the CDR3 reads TGTGCCACCAGCAGAGATGATCAGCCCCAGCATTTT.

The gene calls are TRBV5-1 and TRBJ2-2, with D perhaps assigned TRBD1 or TRBD2 (6 bases each). CDR3 size: 17 residues. Germline V gene sequence: CDR1 SGHRS, CDR2 YFSETQ. V lost 4 bases and J lost 4, with 20 bases in between. CDR3 region: CASSPGKQGLTTGELFF. CDR3 in DNA: TGCGCCAGCAGCCCAGGGAAACAGGGACTTACCACCGGGGAGCTGTTTTTT.

This clonotype was picked up one time. The CDR3 spells CASSLQGIGNQPQHF. The CDR3 bases are TGTGCCAGCAGCCTACAGGGGATTGGCAATCAGCCCCAGCATTTT. V gene TRBV12-3 or TRBV12-4 combines with J gene TRBJ1-5, with 7 bases that match TRBD1. The CDR3 has 15 residues. The junction had 7 bases not matched to a gene; V was cut back by 6 bases and J by 2 bases.

This clonotype appeared a few times. This sequence joins TRBV20-1 and TRBJ2-1; possible D gene TRBD2, 5 bases. Germline CDR1 and CDR2: DFQATT and SNEGSKA (reference sequence). Between the trimmed V and J ends, which lost 1 base and 6 bases, there was a span of 10 bases. The CDR3 has 13 amino acids. CDR3 DNA: TGCAGTGCTAGAGTAGTCACTAGCAATGAGCAGTTCTTC. Its protein product is CSARVVTSNEQFF.

The V gene is TRBV20-1, the J gene TRBJ1-2; the D gene is possibly TRBD1 (5 bases). The V end was cut by 7 bases, the J end by 1 base, with 13 bases between. The CDR3 is made up of 13 amino acids. Germline CDR1 reads DFQATT; CDR2 reads SNEGSKA (reference sequence). CDR3 in DNA: TGCAGTGGGGGGTCCGACTATAACTATGGCTACACCTTC. Translating gives CSGGSDYNYGYTF.

This chain links TRBV6-6 with TRBJ1-2; perhaps TRBD1 as D (6 bases). The CDR3 spans 15 residues. The V and J ends lost 5 bases and 4 bases respectively, with 17 bases between them. Germline V gives CDR1 MNHNY, CDR2 SVGAGI (reference sequence). In DNA form, the CDR3 reads TGTGCCAGCAGTAGGAAGGGAGGGGGGATCTATGGCTACACCTTC. Amino acid sequence: CASSRKGGGIYGYTF.

The sample holds a few counts of this clonotype. This sequence joins TRBV5-4 and TRBJ2-1; 10 nucleotides agree with TRBD2. This CDR3 has 15 residues. Germline CDR1 is SGHNT and CDR2 is YYREEE (reference sequence). V dropped 3 bases and J dropped 2; count of bases not matched to a gene: 2. The CDR3 spells CASSWGLATYNEQFF. In DNA form, the CDR3 reads TGTGCCAGCAGCTGGGGACTAGCGACCTACAATGAGCAGTTCTTC.

The chain uses TRBV7-2 and TRBJ2-5; TRBD2 might be the D (6 bases). CDR1 is SGHTA and CDR2 is FQGNSA in the germline V gene. Trimming pared 1 base from V and 5 bases from J, leaving 11 bases between. The CDR3 consists of 14 residues. The CDR3 DNA reads TGTGCCAGCAGCTTAGTGGAGGGCGGGGAGACCCAGTACTTC. Protein product: CASSLVEGGETQYF. The whole variable domain, remainder taken from reference TRBV7-2 and TRBJ2-5, is GAGVSQSPSNKVTEKGKDVELRCDPISGHTALYWYRQSLGQGLEFLIYFQGNSAPDKSGLPSDRFSAERTGGSVSTLTIQRTQQEDSAVYLCASSLVEGGETQYFGPGTRLLVL.